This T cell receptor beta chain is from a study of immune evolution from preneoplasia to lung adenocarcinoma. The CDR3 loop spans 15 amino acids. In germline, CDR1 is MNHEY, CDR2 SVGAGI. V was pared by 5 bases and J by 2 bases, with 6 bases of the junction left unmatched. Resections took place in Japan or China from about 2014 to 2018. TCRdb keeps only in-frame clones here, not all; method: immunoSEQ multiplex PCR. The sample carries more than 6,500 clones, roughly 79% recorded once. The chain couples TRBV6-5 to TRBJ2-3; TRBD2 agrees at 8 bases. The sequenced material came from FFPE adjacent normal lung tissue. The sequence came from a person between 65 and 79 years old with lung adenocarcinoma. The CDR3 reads CASSPTSGPTDTQYF. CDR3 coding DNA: TGTGCCAGCAGTCCTACTAGCGGACCCACAGATACGCAGTATTTT.